The sequence of this T cell receptor beta chain was determined in a study of regulatory T cells in long-lasting Graves disease. Relying on iRepertoire HTBI primers and Arm-PCR of CDR3 regions, the team built TCR beta libraries. TCRdb itself ran the multiplex PCR reads through MiXCR, one entry per CDR3 protein. The sample lists roughly 400,000 distinct CDR3 sequences, around 21% seen once, with around 20% in the top ten. Specified time point: persistent/refractory GD, antithyroid drugs over 5 years with positive TRAb. Scientists built the TCR library using RNA that was extracted from PBMCs. General study points: Those with persistent disease had in common more public clonotypes (2,741) than new patients (roughly 1,000). Repertoires from persistent disease leaned toward TRBV28, TRBJ1-2 and TRBJ2-5.

The V gene end was trimmed by 5 bases and the J gene end by 7 bases; junction bases not matched to a gene: 7. The CDR3 has 14 amino acids. This clonotype has ten or more counts. Its antigen remains unidentified. The chain employs TRBV12-3 or TRBV12-4 and TRBJ1-1, with TRBD1 matching 10 bases. This sequence was found in a female donor with Graves disease. Here the sequenced sample was peripheral blood mononuclear cells (PBMCs), taken when the disease was refractory, from a patient treated with antithyroid drugs. The CDR3 region is CASSIRQGALEAFF. CDR3 DNA: TGTGCCAGCAGTATTAGACAGGGGGCGCTTGAAGCTTTCTTT.